The T cell receptor (beta chain) described here comes from a study of blood T cell repertoires in COVID-19. Study summary: Donors in the United States, Italy and Spain gave samples during acute or convalescent COVID-19.

This CDR3 contains 12 residues. Germline-derived CDR1 and CDR2 are MNHEY and SVGEGT. The germline V and J ends were trimmed by 4 bases and 7 bases, with 10 bases remaining between them. Sequencing used immunoSEQ multiplex PCR; TCRdb keeps in-frame clones, though not all of them. Here the sample spans roughly 250,000 clones, around 88% being singletons. What was sequenced was peripheral blood. The clonotype comes from a man between 25 and 39 years old with acute or convalescent COVID-19. V gene TRBV6-2 or TRBV6-3 combines with J gene TRBJ1-2; weak D call: TRBD1 (5 bases). DNA of the CDR3: TGTGCCAGCAGTTCGACAGTCGGTGGCTACACCTTC. Its translation: CASSSTVGGYTF.